This entry concerns a single T cell receptor (beta chain). Adults with ileal or ileocolonic Crohn's disease and an indication for resection were eligible. This sample is drawn from a study of T cell repertoires in ileal Crohn's disease. Germline values: CDR1 LNHNV, CDR2 YYDKDF (reference sequence). The V end was cut by 1 base, the J end by 2 bases, with 9 bases between. This CDR3 has 14 residues. Profiling relied on immunoSEQ multiplex PCR, and the TCRdb table lists in-frame clones only, not all of them. The data show approximately 9,000 clones, around three quarters seen once. The receptor's source is an adult with Crohn's disease. V is TRBV15 and J is TRBJ2-7; D ambiguous. Sequencing input: ileal tissue. As DNA, the CDR3 is TGTGCCACCAGCAGAGGTGCGGTAGCCTACGAGCAGTACTTC. This encodes CATSRGAVAYEQYF.